The next 12 T cell receptor beta chains were all read from a single sample in a study of vaccination effects on CD4 cells after COVID-19. Expansion of antigen-specific CD4+ T cells with viral peptide pools was carried out by the ViraFEST assay before sequencing. The culture ran for 10 days, and then CD4+ T cells were isolated. All study participants received two doses of BNT162b2 or mRNA-1273 vaccine. The data were produced by immunoSEQ multiplex PCR, yet TCRdb's version contains in-frame clones alone and is incomplete. The table lists approximately 61,000 clones, 60% to 75% of them singletons. Their antigen targets remain unknown. Specimen: CD4+ T cells from PBMCs cultured with HCoV-229E spike peptides, collected after COVID-19 vaccination. The receptors shown here come from a human donor who received a COVID-19 vaccine.

V gene TRBV7-3 combines with J gene TRBJ2-3; 9 positions agree with TRBD2. Germline-derived CDR1 and CDR2 are SGHTA and FQGTGA. Trimming removed 2 bases from V and 6 bases from J; junction bases left unmatched: 6. The CDR3 is 15 residues long. The CDR3 DNA reads as TGTGCCAGCAGCTTACAGCGGGGGGACGGTGATACGCAGTATTTT. This gives the protein CASSLQRGDGDTQYF.

This clone was picked up one time. The J gene is TRBJ1-1, the V gene TRBV24-1; D not certain. The CDR3 sequence is 13 residues long. CDR1 and CDR2 from the germline V gene are KGHDR and SFDVKD. Trimming cost V 3 bases and J 6 bases, with 10 bases left between them. In DNA, the CDR3 is TGTGCCACCAGTGATGAGGGTTTCGCTGAAGCTTTCTTT. Protein: CATSDEGFAEAFF.

The chain employs TRBV6-5 and TRBJ1-2; D may be TRBD1 (5 bases). The CDR3 has 13 amino acids. V lost 2 bases to trimming and J lost 4 bases, with 8 bases between them. CDR1 is MNHEY and CDR2 is SVGAGI in the germline V gene. CDR3 region: CASSYDSLYGYTF. The CDR3 bases are TGTGCCAGCAGTTACGACAGTCTCTATGGCTACACCTTC.

Comment on this clone: Germline and junction disagree at one end, which may indicate a read error. J is TRBJ1-6 and V is TRBV11-3; D is unclear. CDR1 and CDR2 (germline): SGHNT, YENEEA. The CDR3 is 13 residues long. CDR3 loop: CASSLDRNSPLHF. The DNA of the CDR3 is TGTGCCAGCAGCCTAGATCGGAATTCACCCCTCCACTTT.

V usage is TRBV3-1 (or the pseudogene TRBV3-2) and J usage is TRBJ2-5; TRBD1 matches 12 bases. V was clipped by 0 bases and J by 5 bases; unmatched bases: 13. The CDR3 spans 19 residues. Germline CDR1 is LGHDT and CDR2 is YNNKEL (reference sequence). The CDR3: CASSQDSSVGTGGYETQYF. CDR3 sequence (DNA): TGTGCCAGCAGCCAAGATTCAAGTGTAGGGACAGGGGGCTACGAGACCCAGTACTTC.

Concerning this clone: One junction end does not reproduce the germline sequence, and a read error may be involved. The V gene is TRBV12-5, the J gene TRBJ2-5; maybe TRBD2 (5 bases). Germline V gene data show CDR1 as LGHNT and CDR2 as FRNRAP. The length of the CDR3 is 12 residues. The CDR3 here is CASAGIREAQYF. Written as DNA, the CDR3 is TGTGCTAGTGCGGGGATAAGAGAGGCCCAGTACTTC.

Only a few counts were recorded for this clone. The chain joins TRBV6-5 to TRBJ2-2, with D perhaps given as TRBD1 or TRBD2 (5 bases each). The germline CDR1 and CDR2 sequences are MNHEY and SVGAGI. Trimming took off 3 bases at V and 2 bases at J, with 10 bases between the two ends. The CDR3 is made up of 15 amino acids. The chain's CDR3 is CASSYGGPNTGELFF. The CDR3 coding sequence is TGTGCCAGCAGTTATGGGGGACCCAACACCGGGGAGCTGTTTTTT.

This chain links TRBV18 with TRBJ1-1; unclear D gene. This CDR3 contains 13 residues. CDR1 is KGHSH and CDR2 is LQKENI in the germline V gene. The ends were cut back, 6 bases at V and 7 bases at J, with 15 bases in the middle. DNA of the CDR3: TGTGCCAGCTCTCCTGACATTCGGGGTGAAGCTTTCTTT. Its translation is CASSPDIRGEAFF.

This chain uses TRBV15 with TRBJ1-4; tentatively, D is TRBD1 (6 bases). CDR1 and CDR2 (germline): LNHNV, YYDKDF (reference sequence). V was trimmed by 0 bases and J by 4 bases, leaving 24 bases between them. This CDR3 spans 20 amino acids. The CDR3 DNA is TGTGCCACCAGCAGAGATAACCGGACAGCCGAGGGCCCCCATAATGAAAAACTGTTTTTT. This sequence encodes CATSRDNRTAEGPHNEKLFF.

The CDR3 coding sequence is TGCGCCAGCAGCCAAGAATCTCACCCGGGCACCGGGGAGCTGTTTTTT. As protein: CASSQESHPGTGELFF. V is TRBV4-1 and J is TRBJ2-2; D gene uncertain. V was cut by 0 bases and J by 4 bases, with 12 bases left in between. Germline assignment: CDR1 MGHRA and CDR2 YSYEKL. The CDR3 spans 16 residues.

The chain joins TRBV3-1 (or the pseudogene TRBV3-2) to TRBJ2-7; TRBD2 is a possible D gene (5 bases). The CDR3 loop spans 13 amino acids. V shed 2 bases and J shed 3 bases, with 8 bases lying between them. From germline, CDR1 is LGHDT and CDR2 YNNKEL (reference sequence). In DNA form, the CDR3 reads TGTGCCAGCAGCCAAACCCGGGACTACGAGCAGTACGTC. This gives the protein CASSQTRDYEQYV.

V is TRBV2 and J is TRBJ1-1, with D unresolved. Per germline, CDR1 SNHLY and CDR2 FYNNEI. The CDR3 covers 14 residues. V was pared by 1 base and J by 1 base, with 7 bases between. CDR3 amino acids: CASSEGTRNTEAFF. In DNA, the CDR3 is TGTGCCAGCAGTGAAGGCACCAGGAACACTGAAGCTTTCTTT.